A single sample gave rise to the 22 T cell receptor beta chains below, sequenced in a study of T cell repertoires in cytomegalovirus infection. TCRdb reanalysed the reads using MiXCR and keeps one entry per CDR3 protein. The sample lists some 220,000 distinct CDR3 sequences; roughly two fifths were seen once. These TCRs' antigens remain unknown. The material sequenced was CD8+ T cells from cultured PBMCs, taken from culture after CMV antigen stimulation. The source of these receptors is a human donor in good health (CMV status not recorded). Some clones in this sample may be carry-over from other donors' samples.

This clonotype was seen more than once but under ten times. The chain employs TRBV27 and TRBJ1-5; no clear D. Germline CDR1 MNHEY, CDR2 SMNVEV (reference sequence). The CDR3 runs 11 residues. V was cut by 8 bases and J by 4 bases, with 6 bases left in between. CDR3 amino acids: CASGRNQPQHF. The CDR3 region has the DNA TGTGCCAGCGGAAGAAATCAGCCCCAGCATTTT.

This clonotype came up a few times. The rearrangement links TRBV7-6 to TRBJ2-1; TRBD2 agrees at 7 bases. V lost 2 bases and J lost 4; bases outside the gene matches: 8. The CDR3 is made up of 16 amino acids. The V gene's germline CDR1 is SGHVS and CDR2 FNYEAQ. Here the CDR3 DNA reads TGTGCCAGCAGCTTACTCAGCTCCGGGGGGTACAATGAGCAGTTCTTC. This translates into CASSLLSSGGYNEQFF.

This chain connects TRBV30 to TRBJ1-1; D remains ambiguous. Germline CDR1 and CDR2: GTSNPN and SVGIG (reference sequence). V was trimmed by 2 bases and J by 1 base, leaving 8 bases between them. CDR3 length: 13 amino acids. The CDR3 region is CAWSPKGNTEAFF. DNA for the CDR3: TGTGCCTGGAGTCCAAAAGGGAACACTGAAGCTTTCTTT.

The genes are TRBV7-2 and TRBJ2-7, with D hard to call. The CDR3 is 15 amino acids. CDR1 SGHTA and CDR2 FQGNSA come from the germline V gene. V lost 1 base to trimming and J lost 6 bases, with 16 bases between them. Written as DNA, the CDR3 is TGTGCCAGCAGCTTAGATCGGCTAGTGAAGGGCGAGCAGTACTTC. As protein: CASSLDRLVKGEQYF.

The rearrangement links TRBV13 to TRBJ1-1; D unclear. The CDR3 sequence is 15 residues long. The V end was cut by 1 base, the J end by 2 bases, with 11 bases between. The germline gives CDR1 PRHDT, CDR2 FYEKMQ (reference sequence). CDR3 amino acids: CASSLEPGTNTEAFF. CDR3 sequence (DNA): TGTGCCAGCAGCTTAGAACCGGGTACTAACACTGAAGCTTTCTTT.

The gene calls are TRBV29-1 and TRBJ2-3; 12 positions agree with TRBD2. This CDR3 contains 15 residues. V was pared by 7 bases and J by 2 bases, with 7 bases of the junction left unmatched. CDR1 SQVTM and CDR2 ANQGSEA come from the germline V gene. CDR3 sequence (DNA): TGCAGCGACTTAGGACTAGCGGGATACACAGATACGCAGTATTTT. Amino acid sequence: CSDLGLAGYTDTQYF.

The J gene is TRBJ1-2, the V gene TRBV10-3; 7 positions agree with TRBD1. Germline values: CDR1 ENHRY, CDR2 SYGVKD. CDR3 size: 16 residues. The trim removed 7 bases at V and 6 bases at J, leaving 17 bases unmatched. CDR3 sequence: CAINDIRDSIEDGYTF. In DNA, the CDR3 is TGTGCCATCAATGACATCCGGGACAGCATTGAAGATGGCTACACCTTC.

This chain uses TRBV20-1 with TRBJ1-6; D may be TRBD1 (5 bases). The V gene lost 0 bases and the J gene lost 7 bases, with 7 bases spanning the gap. The CDR3 is 13 amino acids. Germline assignment: CDR1 DFQATT and CDR2 SNEGSKA (reference sequence). The CDR3 DNA reads TGCAGTGCTAGAGATAGGGACAATTCACCCCTCCACTTT. This codes for CSARDRDNSPLHF.

CDR3 sequence (DNA): TGCAGTGCTGCAGGGGAAAACTATGGCTACACCTTC. Protein product: CSAAGENYGYTF. The chain recombines TRBV20-1 with TRBJ1-2; maybe TRBD1 (6 bases). V lost 5 bases, J lost 2 bases, and 9 bases lay in between. This CDR3 comprises 12 residues. CDR1 and CDR2 from the germline V gene are DFQATT and SNEGSKA (reference sequence).

This clonotype has more than one count but fewer than ten. The rearrangement joins TRBV5-1 to TRBJ1-1; D is unresolved. The ends were cut back, 0 bases at V and 3 bases at J, with 9 bases in the middle. This CDR3 is built from 14 residues. CDR1 SGHRS and CDR2 YFSETQ come from the germline V gene. CDR3 loop: CASSLAWADTEAFF. CDR3 nucleotide sequence: TGCGCCAGCAGCTTGGCCTGGGCGGACACTGAAGCTTTCTTT.

The chain couples TRBV5-1 to TRBJ2-3; TRBD1 matches at 7 bases. The CDR3 has 16 amino acids. Germline CDR1 SGHRS, CDR2 YFSETQ. V was clipped by 4 bases and J by 4 bases; unmatched bases: 12. CDR3 bases: TGCGCCAGCAGCCCTGGGAAGGGGGCGAAGGCAGATACGCAGTATTTT. Translated: CASSPGKGAKADTQYF.

The V gene is TRBV27, the J gene TRBJ2-7, with 7 bases matching TRBD2. The V segment lost 8 bases and the J segment 5 bases; nucleotides outside the gene matches: 6. Germline V gene lookup returns CDR1 MNHEY and CDR2 SMNVEV (reference sequence). The CDR3 loop spans 12 amino acids. The CDR3 coding sequence is TGTGCCAGCGGGCGGGGGTTCGACGAGCAGTACTTC. Protein product: CASGRGFDEQYF.

This clonotype was detected a few times. This chain connects TRBV11-2 to TRBJ2-7; possibly TRBD2 for D (5 bases). Germline V gene data show CDR1 as SGHAT and CDR2 as FQNNGV. This CDR3 contains 15 residues. The V gene lost 1 base and the J gene lost 4 bases, with 14 bases spanning the gap. CDR3 sequence: CASSLARGDFYEQYF. For the CDR3, the DNA is TGTGCCAGCAGCTTAGCCCGGGGTGATTTTTACGAGCAGTACTTC.

This clonotype was counted a few times. This sequence joins TRBV27 and TRBJ2-7; 8 bases align to TRBD1. With 2 bases clipped from V and 1 base from J, the junction kept 4 bases outside the gene matches. Germline-derived CDR1 and CDR2 are MNHEY and SMNVEV (reference sequence). There are 15 residues in the CDR3. DNA of the CDR3: TGTGCCAGCAGTTTACGACAGGGGAAATCCTACGAGCAGTACTTC. As protein: CASSLRQGKSYEQYF.

The gene calls are TRBV27 and TRBJ2-3, with D possibly matching TRBD2 (6 bases). Trimming stripped 4 bases from V and 1 base from J, with 21 bases between. The germline V gene encodes CDR1 MNHEY and CDR2 SMNVEV (reference sequence). The CDR3 is 18 residues long. The CDR3, as DNA: TGTGCCAGCAGTTCCCCAGCGGGTGGGACCCCTCGCACAGATACGCAGTATTTT. Its protein product is CASSSPAGGTPRTDTQYF.

This clonotype has only a few counts. This chain uses TRBV19 with TRBJ2-7; 7 bases agree with TRBD1. This CDR3 is built from 14 residues. Unmatched junction bases numbered 8, after V lost 6 bases and J lost 3 bases. Germline V lookup: CDR1 LNHDA, CDR2 SQIVND (reference sequence). CDR3 amino acids: CASSTNRGFYEQYF. CDR3 sequence (DNA): TGTGCCAGTAGCACTAACAGGGGCTTCTACGAGCAGTACTTC. The complete variable domain, with remaining parts taken from reference TRBV19 and TRBJ2-7, reads DGGITQSPKYLFRKEGQNVTLSCEQNLNHDAMYWYRQDPGQGLRLIYYSQIVNDFQKGDIAEGYSVSREKKESFPLTVTSAQKNPTAFYLCASSTNRGFYEQYFGPGTRLTVT.

V usage is TRBV2 and J usage is TRBJ2-1; no firm D call. CDR3 length equals 17 residues. CDR1 and CDR2 (germline): SNHLY, FYNNEI. V was trimmed by 4 bases and J by 0 bases, leaving 16 bases between them. CDR3 amino acids: CASSGGSTLSSYNEQFF. The DNA for the CDR3 is TGTGCCAGCAGTGGCGGTTCCACCCTCAGCTCCTACAATGAGCAGTTCTTC.

The chain is built from TRBV7-4 and TRBJ2-3, with a tentative D call TRBD2 (6 bases). The V gene's germline CDR1 is SGHVT and CDR2 SQSDAQ. Trimming shortened V by 6 bases and J by 2 bases, and 18 bases separated the two germline ends. CDR3 length: 16 residues. This CDR3 is CASSPFGGRDTDTQYF. CDR3 in DNA: TGTGCCAGCAGTCCATTCGGGGGTCGGGACACAGATACGCAGTATTTT.

The V and J genes are TRBV7-6 and TRBJ2-1, with TRBD2 matching 9 bases. Germline V lookup: CDR1 SGHVS, CDR2 FNYEAQ. CDR3 length: 15 amino acids. Germline trimming cut 3 bases from V and 6 bases from J; bases unmatched to any gene: 6. The CDR3 nucleotides read TGTGCCAGCAGCTTGGGGCGGGGGGGTCTCAATGAGCAGTTCTTC. Translated, it gives CASSLGRGGLNEQFF.

About this clonotype itself: A junction boundary mismatches the germline segment, possibly from a read error. The gene calls are TRBV20-1 and TRBJ1-5; TRBD1 might be the D (6 bases). The CDR3 length is 14 residues. CDR1 is DFQATT, CDR2 SNEGSKA, per germline (reference sequence). CDR3 DNA: TGCAGTGCGAACCTCGGGGGGGGCAAGCAGCACCAGCATTTT. It is translated as CSANLGGGKQHQHF.

The chain joins TRBV11-2 to TRBJ2-7, with TRBD1 as a possible D gene (6 bases). The CDR3 spans 14 residues. In germline, CDR1 is SGHAT, CDR2 FQNNGV. V lost 2 bases, J lost 3 bases, and 11 bases lay in between. CDR3 DNA sequence: TGTGCCAGCAGCTTAATTGGGGGCGACTACGAGCAGTACTTC. Its translation is CASSLIGGDYEQYF.

The chain carries TRBV9 and TRBJ1-2, with a weak D call TRBD1 (6 bases). The CDR3 is 14 residues long. From germline, CDR1 is SGDLS and CDR2 YYNGEE. Between the trimmed V and J ends, which lost 3 bases and 0 bases, there was a span of 9 bases. CDR3: CASSATGANYGYTF. The CDR3 region has the DNA TGTGCCAGCAGCGCGACAGGAGCTAACTATGGCTACACCTTC.